This TCR beta chain was identified in a study of shared clonotypes between healthy human individuals. Study-wide points: Richness estimates generally favored naive over memory subsets.

A word on this clone: What it recognizes is unknown.

Assay used: immunoSEQ multiplex PCR; TCRdb lists only in-frame clones, some missing. Of about 2,200,000 clones in the sample, 85% to 95% were seen once. Naive CD8 populations comprised CD45RO-negative cells positively selected for CCR7, excluding terminally differentiated effector memory CD45RA+ cells. The CDR3 length is 19 residues. Germline-derived CDR1 and CDR2 are ENHRY and SYGVKD. Trimming cost V 4 bases and J 7 bases, with 29 bases left between them. Sequencing was done on a sample of naive CD8+ T cells from PBMCs. The V and J genes are TRBV10-3 and TRBJ2-1; D remains unclear. The source is a man younger than 35 in good health. Some clones in this sample may be carry-over from other donors' samples. This CDR3 is CAISAPKKDPESVWNEQFF. DNA of the CDR3: TGTGCCATCAGTGCCCCCAAGAAGGACCCCGAGTCAGTTTGGAATGAGCAGTTCTTC.